This TCR beta chain was recorded in a study of identical twins. Regarding this clonotype: Its specificity is not known.

The study, taken as a whole, reports: Analyses of zero insertions could, in part, be confounded by invariant MAIT and iNKT cells.

TCRdb analysed the 5' RACE reads with MiXCR anew, one entry per CDR3 protein. The profile shows hundreds of thousands of distinct CDR3 sequences, 10% to 15% of them singletons. Per the germline V gene, CDR1 is SGHTA and CDR2 is FQGTGA. V gave up 4 bases and J gave up 5 bases; unmatched junction bases: 4. The CDR3 is 14 residues long. This sample also appeared in a second study, on yellow fever vaccine responses in identical twins.

The clonotype comes from a young woman in good health. V and J are TRBV7-3 and TRBJ2-2, with 7 bases identical to TRBD1. Sequences were obtained from CD8+ T cells sorted from blood. The CDR3 region has the DNA TGTGCCAGCAGCTCCTCAGGGGGAACCGGGGAGCTGTTTTTT. It is translated as CASSSSGGTGELFF.